This T cell receptor beta chain was recorded in a study of T-cell memory formation after mild COVID-19 (dated by TCRdb to the early 2020s). Regarding the research as a whole: TCR sequence clusters from the two donors were largely donor specific. In two donors, T-cell clones that expanded and contracted after mild COVID-19 were followed by sequencing TCRalpha and TCRbeta repertoires longitudinally. Two young, previously healthy adult volunteers, one female and one male, were included in the cohort. Findings and caveats that apply to the study as a whole: Clones contracting from day 15 to 85 had balanced CD4/CD8 phenotypes, while a second wave expanding from day 15 to 37 was biased towards CD4+. The study covered only a couple of mild cases, and larger cohorts including severe cases with pre-infection samples were considered necessary. Whether the second-wave clones peaking on day 37 were SARS-CoV-2 specific was not confirmed. Some responding clones were found in pre-infection memory, which suggests that pre-existing cross-reactive memory T cells took part in the SARS-CoV-2 response. Contracting CD4+ clones were located mainly in the CM and EM memory subsets, whereas CD8+ clones were found to be enriched in EMRA.

The run used an Illumina NovaSeq 6000. TCRalpha and TCRbeta cDNA libraries were built by 5'RACE with constant-segment primers, adding sample barcodes and unique molecular identifiers. Trizol reagent was used to extract RNA from every sample. Amplification of the libraries took two PCR steps, and the second step added a second sample barcode plus Illumina TruSeq adapters. The libraries were sequenced on an Illumina NovaSeq using 2 x 150 bp paired-end reads. In the authors' own workflow: Demultiplexing of reads and collapsing into UMI-guided consensus sequences were performed with migec v1.2.7. With mixcr v2.1.11, UMI consensuses were aligned to TRA and TRB V and J templates and assembled into clonotypes. A clonotype was counted as expanded or contracted only if both edgeR and NoisET called the change significant, with noise models trained on biological replicates. edgeR calls used a false discovery rate-adjusted p below 0.01 and a log2 fold-change threshold of 1. As an exploratory analysis of dynamics, max-normalized trajectories of the 1000 most abundant clonotypes were examined by PCA with hierarchical clustering. Separately sequenced CD4+ and CD8+ repertoires were used to assign a CD4 or CD8 phenotype to each responding clone. In TCRdb, the public reads were trimmed at Q25 with fastp and aligned with MiXCR, with productive beta chains retained. Under each unique CDR3 protein, matching rows form one entry showing the most common genes and DNA. TCRdb, rather than the study authors, made the V and J calls. This sample gives hundreds of thousands of distinct CDR3 sequences in total; about 20% of them show up just once. Jointly, the top ten make up 9% to 15% of the sample.

Ficoll-Paque density gradient centrifugation was the method used to isolate PBMCs. V loses 4 bases at its end and J loses 8 bases; junction bases beyond the gene matches: 15. CDR1 GTSNPN and CDR2 SVGIG were looked up in the germline V gene (reference sequence). Measured from the cysteine to the phenylalanine, the CDR3 is 17 residues long. Only the CDR3 DNA stays, 51 bases, in frame from base 1. Turning to this clonotype: No antigen is known for it. No qualities accompany the bases; no much larger clone lies one base away.

The chain uses TRBV30 and TRBJ2-1; the central 12 bases match TRBD2. This TCR derives from an adult woman who had mild COVID-19 (a few samples of this study predate the infection). The sample titles of this study are shuffled in the database, so cell type and time point are left out; the donor was told from shared clones. Sequenced input: PBMCs or a T cell subset sorted from them (not recorded which). The encoded CDR3 is CAWIPHPRLAGVDEQFF. The bases are TGTGCCTGGATCCCTCATCCCCGACTAGCGGGAGTTGATGAGCAGTTCTTC.